Each of the 12 T cell receptor beta chains below was sequenced from the same sample in a study of T-cell reconstitution after alpha-beta-depleted transplantation in children. This sample's TCRbeta library carried unique molecular identifier barcodes. In TCRdb, the PCR reads were re-called with MiXCR into one record per CDR3 protein. The sample yields fewer than 350,000 distinct CDR3 sequences, around 9.1% seen once. Specimen: PBMCs, collected before TCRalphabeta/CD19-depleted stem cell transplant. The origin of the receptors is a boy in the first two years of life with acute myeloid leukemia, due to receive a stem cell transplant.

This clonotype was detected ten times or more. The chain recombines TRBV20-1 with TRBJ2-1, with TRBD2 identical over 8 bases. The CDR3 sequence is 14 residues long. The germline gives CDR1 DFQATT, CDR2 SNEGSKA (reference sequence). V lost 5 bases, J lost 5 bases, and 8 bases stayed unmatched. The CDR3 nucleotides read TGCAGTGCTCGCGGGAGGCCGAATGACAATGAGCAGTTCTTC. This gives the protein CSARGRPNDNEQFF.

This clonotype was seen repeatedly, ten times or more. The CDR3 here is CSATTGNHEQYF. For the CDR3, the DNA is TGCAGTGCTACCACAGGGAACCACGAGCAGTACTTC. The chain is built from TRBV20-1 and TRBJ2-7; the D gene is possibly TRBD1 (6 bases). Looked up from germline, CDR1 is DFQATT and CDR2 is SNEGSKA (reference sequence). CDR3 length equals 12 residues. Deletions cut 4 bases from V and 5 bases from J, with 12 bases between.

This clonotype occurred a few times. The chain employs TRBV27 and TRBJ2-7; no firm D call. The ends were cut back, 0 bases at V and 5 bases at J, with 8 bases in the middle. CDR1 and CDR2 from the germline V gene are MNHEY and SMNVEV (reference sequence). The CDR3 extends over 13 amino acids. The CDR3 sequence is CASSLSSANEQYF. In DNA form, the CDR3 reads TGTGCCAGCAGTTTATCGAGTGCTAACGAGCAGTACTTC.

This clonotype was detected ten times or more. J is TRBJ1-1 and V is TRBV11-2; 9 bases are shared with TRBD1. The CDR3 runs 13 residues. Trimming took 4 bases from V and 8 from J; bases not matched to a gene: 5. The V gene's germline CDR1 is SGHAT and CDR2 FQNNGV. CDR3 bases: TGTGCCAGCAGCTCGGACAGGGGAAGGGAAGCTTTCTTT. Its translation: CASSSDRGREAFF. Full variable domain (outside the CDR3, taken from reference TRBV11-2 and TRBJ1-1): EAGVAQSPRYKIIEKRQSVAFWCNPISGHATLYWYQQILGQGPKLLIQFQNNGVVDDSQLPKDRFSAERLKGVDSTLKIQPAKLEDSAVYLCASSSDRGREAFFGQGTRLTVV.

This clonotype was counted at least ten times. V is TRBV28 and J is TRBJ1-5, with TRBD1 as a possible D gene (5 bases). The CDR3 length is 12 residues. V gave up 8 bases and J gave up 7 bases, with 12 bases separating them. Germline CDR1 and CDR2: MDHEN and SYDVKM. The CDR3 protein is CASERGLQPQHF. For the CDR3, the DNA is TGTGCCAGCGAACGGGGCCTACAGCCCCAGCATTTT.

This clonotype was seen many times. This chain links TRBV14 with TRBJ2-7; 8 bases are a match to TRBD2. Germline values: CDR1 SGHDN, CDR2 FVKESK. Trimming removed 4 bases from V and 5 bases from J; junction bases left unmatched: 10. The CDR3 sequence is 15 residues long. The CDR3 coding sequence is TGTGCCAGCAGCCCCTGGGACGGGGGGGCCCACGAGCAGTACTTC. It yields the protein CASSPWDGGAHEQYF.

Many counts were recorded for this clonotype. The rearrangement uses TRBV7-3 and TRBJ1-6; no clear D. The V gene's germline CDR1 is SGHTA and CDR2 FQGTGA. The CDR3 consists of 12 residues. Trimming cost V 4 bases and J 9 bases, with 7 bases left between them. CDR3 amino acids: CASSSQISPLHF. In DNA form, the CDR3 reads TGTGCCAGCAGCTCCCAAATTTCACCCCTCCACTTT.

At least ten counts were recorded for this clonotype. V gene TRBV3-1 combines with J gene TRBJ2-2; 10 bases line up with TRBD2. This CDR3 region has 17 residues. Germline CDR1 is LGHDT and CDR2 is YNNKEL (reference sequence). After removal of 0 bases from V and 5 bases from J, the junction contained 6 bases not matched to a gene. The CDR3, as DNA: TGTGCCAGCAGCCAAGAAGGAGCGGGGGGGCTTACCGGGGAGCTGTTTTTT. Translated, it gives CASSQEGAGGLTGELFF.

This clonotype has a count of ten or more. The chain combines TRBV2 with TRBJ2-5; D remains ambiguous. Between the trimmed V and J ends, which lost 6 bases and 5 bases, there was a span of 16 bases. The CDR3 contains 14 residues. Germline V gene data show CDR1 as SNHLY and CDR2 as FYNNEI. In nucleotides, the CDR3 is TGTGCCAGCAGAGAACGGGCCTCAGCGGAGACCCAGTACTTC. Translating it yields CASRERASAETQYF.

In this sample, this clonotype turned up many times. This chain links TRBV12-3 or TRBV12-4 with TRBJ1-2, with unresolved D. This CDR3 has 12 amino acids. V lost 1 base to trimming and J lost 4 bases, with 4 bases between them. The CDR3 DNA reads TGTGCCAGCAGTTTAGGACTCTATGGCTACACCTTC. It is translated as CASSLGLYGYTF.

This clonotype was detected only a few times. The chain combines TRBV7-2 with TRBJ2-5; 7 nucleotides agree with TRBD1. The V gene end was trimmed by 1 base and the J gene end by 3 bases; junction bases not matched to a gene: 5. The germline gives CDR1 SGHTA, CDR2 FQGNSA. The CDR3 sequence is 15 residues long. The CDR3 protein is CASSLGHRGKETQYF. Here the CDR3 DNA reads TGTGCCAGCAGCTTAGGTCACAGGGGAAAAGAGACCCAGTACTTC.

This clonotype has a count of ten or more. The genes are TRBV12-3 or TRBV12-4 and TRBJ2-7; unclear D gene. Trimming shortened V by 6 bases and J by 5 bases, and 8 bases separated the two germline ends. CDR3 size: 11 residues. CDR3 DNA: TGTGCCAGCAGGGATTGGGACGAGCAGTACTTC. It translates to CASRDWDEQYF.